Listed below are T cell receptor beta chains from one sample, sequenced in a study of T-cell memory formation after mild COVID-19. TCRdb passed the 5' RACE reads through MiXCR, listing each CDR3 protein once. The sample lists 350,000 or so distinct CDR3 sequences, 10% to 15% seen once, with 20% to 25% in the top ten. Sequencing was carried out using PBMCs or a T cell subset sorted from them (not recorded which). The receptors come from a man aged 18 to 30 who had mild COVID-19 (a few samples of this study predate the infection). Cell type and time point are not known. Each CDR3 is given with its conserved first and last residue. The D gene is left open where the match is weak. Size tells how often a clone was seen (once, few, many) or the class of an expanded clone, and some rows leave it out.

15	TRBV6-5	-	-	TRBJ1-2	TGTGCCAGCAGTTACGGTGTCAGGGACAACTATGGCTACACCTTC	CASSYGVRDNYGYTF
12	TRBV20-1	-	-	TRBJ2-1	TGCAGTGAAAGTCCCTCCGTAGGGGAGCAGTTCTTC	CSESPSVGEQFF
18	TRBV20-1	few	TRBD2	TRBJ2-5	TGCAGTGCTGATGGTAGCGGGGGGTTCTCAACTTGGGCGGAGACCCAGTACTTC	CSADGSGGFSTWAETQYF
13	TRBV6-6	few	-	TRBJ2-3	TGTGCCAGCAGTTACTCGGTCCCAGATACGCAGTATTTT	CASSYSVPDTQYF
15	TRBV5-1	few	-	TRBJ2-5	TGCGCCAGCAGCCCCGCGGCCCCGGGCAGGGAGACCCAGTACTTC	CASSPAAPGRETQYF
15	TRBV6-5	-	-	TRBJ1-5	TGTGCCAGCAGTTACTCCGGGAGAGGCAATCAGCCCCAGCATTTT	CASSYSGRGNQPQHF
15	TRBV6-2/TRBV6-3	-	TRBD2	TRBJ2-3	TGTGCCAGCAGTCAAGCGGGGGTAGGCGTCGATACGCAGTATTTT	CASSQAGVGVDTQYF
12	TRBV12-3/TRBV12-4	few	TRBD1	TRBJ2-1	TGTGCCAGCAGACCCACAGGGGGTGAGCAGTTCTTC	CASRPTGGEQFF
13	TRBV6-6	few	-	TRBJ1-2	TGTGCCAGCAGGGAGGGGGCTAACTATGGCTACACCTTC	CASREGANYGYTF
14	TRBV6-5	-	-	TRBJ2-7	TGCGCCAGCAGTTACCGAGGACAGACCTACGAGCAGTACTTC	CASSYRGQTYEQYF
16	TRBV27	few	-	TRBJ1-3	TGTGCCAGCAGTTTGACGGCCTCCCCGGGGGGAAACACCATATATTTT	CASSLTASPGGNTIYF
17	TRBV4-1	few	-	TRBJ1-6	TGCGCCAGCAGCCAAGGGGTCCATCCTACGGCTAATTCACCCCTCCACTTT	CASSQGVHPTANSPLHF
17	TRBV7-2	many	TRBD2	TRBJ2-2	TGTGCCAGCAGCCCTCGGGACTACCCCCGTGGAGACGGGGAGCTGTTTTTT	CASSPRDYPRGDGELFF
15	TRBV9	-	TRBD2	TRBJ2-7	TGTGCCAGCAGCGTAGAAAGCGGGAAAAGCTACGAGCAGTACTTC	CASSVESGKSYEQYF
16	TRBV7-3	-	TRBD1	TRBJ2-5	TGTGCCAGCAGCCTTTCCGGGACAGGGAGGGTAGAGACCCAGTACTTC	CASSLSGTGRVETQYF
15	TRBV9	many	-	TRBJ2-1	TGTGCCAGCAGCGTAGGGGGGGCCCAGGACAATGAGCAGTTCTTC	CASSVGGAQDNEQFF
16	TRBV7-3	few	TRBD1	TRBJ1-1	TGTGCCAGCAGCTTTGGTGGTTTAGGGACAGGGACTGAAGCTTTCTTT	CASSFGGLGTGTEAFF
14	TRBV28	-	-	TRBJ2-1	TGTGCCAGCAGTTTATACGTTGAAAACAATGAGCAGTTCTTC	CASSLYVENNEQFF
14	TRBV27	once	TRBD1	TRBJ1-2	TGTGCCAGCAGTAGAACCGACAGGGTGTATGGCTACACCTTC	CASSRTDRVYGYTF
15	TRBV19	few	-	TRBJ2-6	TGTGCCAGTAACTTTGACTCGTCTGGGGCCAACGTCCTGACTTTC	CASNFDSSGANVLTF
16	TRBV30	few	-	TRBJ1-5	TGTGCCTGGAGTACTCCCTGGGGCAGGGGCAATCAGCCCCAGCATTTT	CAWSTPWGRGNQPQHF
13	TRBV5-1	many	-	TRBJ2-7	TGCGCCAGCCGCGCAGCCTCCGCCTACGAGCAGTACTTC	CASRAASAYEQYF
17	TRBV29-1	-	TRBD2	TRBJ2-5	TGCAGCGTTGGCGTGGCATCCGGGACCACCTGGGGAGGGGCCCAGTACTTC	CSVGVASGTTWGGAQYF
12	TRBV29-1	few	-	TRBJ1-1	TGCAGCGTTGGGTTTGTGGGCACTGAAGCTTTCTTT	CSVGFVGTEAFF
16	TRBV28	once	-	TRBJ2-1	TGTGCCAGCAGTCCCGGGCGCGCCCTATCCTACAATGAGCAGTTCTTC	CASSPGRALSYNEQFF
17	TRBV3-1	-	TRBD1	TRBJ1-2	TGTGCCAGCAGCCAAGACCCCAGGGGGCGCTTGGTCGATGGCTACACCTTC	CASSQDPRGRLVDGYTF
16	TRBV27	-	-	TRBJ2-3	TGTGCCAGCCGAGGGGGGGCCACGACCCTCACAGATACGCAGTATTTT	CASRGGATTLTDTQYF
15	TRBV9	many	TRBD2	TRBJ2-5	TGTGCCAGCAGCGTAATAGCGGGGCCGAAAGAGACCCAGTACTTC	CASSVIAGPKETQYF
13	TRBV20-1	-	-	TRBJ1-2	TGCAGTGCTACCGGCACAGTTAACTATGGCTACACCTTC	CSATGTVNYGYTF
14	TRBV12-3/TRBV12-4	-	TRBD1	TRBJ1-4	TGTGCCAGCAGCCTAGGACAGGGGGTTGAAAAACTGTTTTTT	CASSLGQGVEKLFF
15	TRBV20-1	few	-	TRBJ1-6	TGCAGTGCTAGCACGGGCCTTAGGAGGTATTCACCCCTCCACTTT	CSASTGLRRYSPLHF
15	TRBV7-2	once	-	TRBJ1-4	TGTGCCAGCAGCTTAGCTATAGGGGTATCTGAAAAACTGTTTTTT	CASSLAIGVSEKLFF
17	TRBV11-2	-	-	TRBJ1-2	TGTGCCAGCAGCCTTAACAGAGCCGTCTCGGGACAAGAGGGTAACACCTTC	CASSLNRAVSGQEGNTF
13	TRBV7-2	-	TRBD1	TRBJ2-7	TGTGCCAGCAGCTCTCGGGACAGTTCGGCGCAGTACTTC	CASSSRDSSAQYF
16	TRBV19	few	TRBD1	TRBJ1-4	TGTGCCAGTAGTATGGGGCCCAGGACAGGGGGCGAAAAACTGTTTTTT	CASSMGPRTGGEKLFF
14	TRBV5-1	many	-	TRBJ2-7	TGCGCCAGCAGTCTCCCGGACTCCCTCTACGAGCAGTACTTC	CASSLPDSLYEQYF
14	TRBV11-3	few	TRBD2	TRBJ2-3	TGTGCCAGCAGCCTACTAGCGAACACAGATACGCAGTATTTT	CASSLLANTDTQYF
17	TRBV7-9	few	-	TRBJ2-1	TGTGCCAGCACCGTTGTCCGACAGAGTAAGACCTACAATGAGCAGTTCTTC	CASTVVRQSKTYNEQFF
19	TRBV11-2	few	TRBD2	TRBJ2-5	TGTGCCAGCAGCTTAGAGGGACTAGCGGGGGGGCTGGAGCAAGAGACCCAGTACTTC	CASSLEGLAGGLEQETQYF
15	TRBV6-2/TRBV6-3	-	TRBD1	TRBJ2-2	TGTGCCAGCAGTGCTTTGACAGGGGAAACCGGGGAGCTGTTTTTT	CASSALTGETGELFF
14	TRBV5-1	few	-	TRBJ1-1	TGCGCCAGCAGCCCCTCGGGCAGGGACACTGAAGCTTTCTTT	CASSPSGRDTEAFF
14	TRBV7-9	-	TRBD1	TRBJ1-1	TGTGCCAGCGGAATCAGGGGGCGGGAGACTGAAGCTTTCTTT	CASGIRGRETEAFF
18	TRBV12-3/TRBV12-4	-	-	TRBJ1-2	TGTGCCAGCAGATCAACAGATTCCGGGCTTAGCTTCATTAAGGGCTACACCTTC	CASRSTDSGLSFIKGYTF
13	TRBV5-8	once	-	TRBJ1-4	TGTGCCAGCAGCACGGACCCTAATGAAAAACTGTTTTTT	CASSTDPNEKLFF
14	TRBV21-1	many	-	TRBJ2-4	TGTGCCAGCAGTCGCACGTGGTCGAGTTTTATTCAGTACTTC	CASSRTWSSFIQYF
17	TRBV20-1	few	TRBD2	TRBJ2-5	TGCAGTGCTAGAGCCTCTCTCCTAGCGGGGAAAATAGAGACCCAGTACTTC	CSARASLLAGKIETQYF
14	TRBV5-1	few	-	TRBJ1-4	TGCGCCAGCAGCAACGCCGGGGGAGGTGAAAAACTGTTTTTT	CASSNAGGGEKLFF